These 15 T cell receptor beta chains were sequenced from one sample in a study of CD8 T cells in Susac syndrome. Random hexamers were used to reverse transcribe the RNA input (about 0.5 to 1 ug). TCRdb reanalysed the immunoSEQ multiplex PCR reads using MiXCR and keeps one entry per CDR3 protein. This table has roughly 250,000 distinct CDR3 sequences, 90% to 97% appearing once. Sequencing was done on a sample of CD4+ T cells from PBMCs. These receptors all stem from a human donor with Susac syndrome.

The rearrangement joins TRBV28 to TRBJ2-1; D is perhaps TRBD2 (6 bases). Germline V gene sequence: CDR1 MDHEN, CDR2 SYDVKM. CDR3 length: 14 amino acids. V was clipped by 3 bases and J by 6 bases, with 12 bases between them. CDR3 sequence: CASSFGGLRNEQFF. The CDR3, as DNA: TGTGCCAGCAGTTTTGGGGGACTCCGCAATGAGCAGTTCTTC.

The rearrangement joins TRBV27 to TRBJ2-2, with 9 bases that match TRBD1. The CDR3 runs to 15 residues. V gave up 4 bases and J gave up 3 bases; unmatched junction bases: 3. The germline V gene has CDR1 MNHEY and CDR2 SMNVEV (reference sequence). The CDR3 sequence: CASSSGTGYTGELFF. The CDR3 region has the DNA TGTGCCAGCAGTTCCGGGACAGGGTACACCGGGGAGCTGTTTTTT.

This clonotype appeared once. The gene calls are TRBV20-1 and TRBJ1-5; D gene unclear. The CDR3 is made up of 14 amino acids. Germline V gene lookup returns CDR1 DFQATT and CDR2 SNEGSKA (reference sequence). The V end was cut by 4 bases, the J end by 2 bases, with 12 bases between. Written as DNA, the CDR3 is TGCAGTGCTATGGGCCCCCGGGGCAATCAGCCCCAGCATTTT. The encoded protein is CSAMGPRGNQPQHF.

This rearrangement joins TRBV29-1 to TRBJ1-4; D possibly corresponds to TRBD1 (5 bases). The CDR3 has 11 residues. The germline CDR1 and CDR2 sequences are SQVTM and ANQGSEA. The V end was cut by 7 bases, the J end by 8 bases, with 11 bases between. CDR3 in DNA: TGCAGCGGGAGGGAGGGGGAAAAACTGTTTTTT. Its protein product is CSGREGEKLFF.

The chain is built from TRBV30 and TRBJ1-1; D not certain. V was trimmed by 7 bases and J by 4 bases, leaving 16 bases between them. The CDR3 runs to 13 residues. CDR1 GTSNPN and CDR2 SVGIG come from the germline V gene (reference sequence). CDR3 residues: CASGLQSGTEAFF. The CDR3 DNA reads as TGTGCCTCTGGATTACAGAGTGGCACTGAAGCTTTCTTT.

CDR3 DNA: TGTGCCAGCAGTCCCCGGACAGGGTACCCTGGAAACACCATATATTTT. This encodes CASSPRTGYPGNTIYF. The chain joins TRBV27 to TRBJ1-3, with 8 nucleotides matching TRBD1. V lost 5 bases, J lost 2 bases, and 8 bases stayed unmatched. The CDR3 runs 16 residues. Germline V gene data show CDR1 as MNHEY and CDR2 as SMNVEV (reference sequence).

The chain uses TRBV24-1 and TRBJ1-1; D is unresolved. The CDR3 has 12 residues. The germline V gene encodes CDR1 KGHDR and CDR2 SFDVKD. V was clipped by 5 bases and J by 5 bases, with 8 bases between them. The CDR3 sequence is CATSAAGTEAFF. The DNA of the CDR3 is TGTGCCACCAGTGCAGCTGGGACTGAAGCTTTCTTT.

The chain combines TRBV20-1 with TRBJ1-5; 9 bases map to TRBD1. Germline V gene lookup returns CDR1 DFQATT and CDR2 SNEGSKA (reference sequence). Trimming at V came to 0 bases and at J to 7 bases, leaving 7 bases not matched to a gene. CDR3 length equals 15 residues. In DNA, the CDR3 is TGCAGTGCTAGAGATCCCGGGACAGGGACCCAGCCCCAGCATTTT. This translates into CSARDPGTGTQPQHF.

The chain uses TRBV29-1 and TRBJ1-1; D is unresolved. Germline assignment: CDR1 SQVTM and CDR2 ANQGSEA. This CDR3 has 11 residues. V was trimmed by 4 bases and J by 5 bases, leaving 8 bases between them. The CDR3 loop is CSVGRETEAFF. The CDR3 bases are TGCAGCGTTGGTAGGGAGACTGAAGCTTTCTTT.

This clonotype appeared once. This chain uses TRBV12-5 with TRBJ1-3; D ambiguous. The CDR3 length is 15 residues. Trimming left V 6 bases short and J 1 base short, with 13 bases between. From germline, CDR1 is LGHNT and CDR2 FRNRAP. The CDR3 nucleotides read TGTGCTAGTGGACAACCAGTAGGGTCTGGAAACACCATATATTTT. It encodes CASGQPVGSGNTIYF. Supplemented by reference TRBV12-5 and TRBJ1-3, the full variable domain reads DARVTQTPRHKVTEMGQEVTMRCQPILGHNTVFWYRQTMMQGLELLAYFRNRAPLDDSGMPKDRFSAEMPDATLATLKIQPSEPRDSAVYFCASGQPVGSGNTIYFGEGSWLTVV.

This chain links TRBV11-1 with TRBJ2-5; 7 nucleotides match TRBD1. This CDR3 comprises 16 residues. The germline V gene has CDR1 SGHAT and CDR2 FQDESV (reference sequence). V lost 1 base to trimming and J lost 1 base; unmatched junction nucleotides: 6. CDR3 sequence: CASSLGLGQTQETQYF. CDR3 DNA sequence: TGTGCCAGCAGCTTAGGACTGGGACAGACCCAAGAGACCCAGTACTTC.

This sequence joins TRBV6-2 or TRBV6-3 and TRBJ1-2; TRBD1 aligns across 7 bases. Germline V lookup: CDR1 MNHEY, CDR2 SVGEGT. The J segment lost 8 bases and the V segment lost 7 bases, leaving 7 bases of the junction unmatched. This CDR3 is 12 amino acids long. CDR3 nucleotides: TGTGCCAGCACCGAACAGGGGTCGGGCTACACCTTC. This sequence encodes CASTEQGSGYTF.

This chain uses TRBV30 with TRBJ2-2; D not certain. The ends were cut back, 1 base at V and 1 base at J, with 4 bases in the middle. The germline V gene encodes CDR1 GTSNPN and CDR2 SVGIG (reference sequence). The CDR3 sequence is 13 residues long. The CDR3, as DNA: TGTGCCTGGAGTGGACGGAACACCGGGGAGCTGTTTTTT. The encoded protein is CAWSGRNTGELFF.

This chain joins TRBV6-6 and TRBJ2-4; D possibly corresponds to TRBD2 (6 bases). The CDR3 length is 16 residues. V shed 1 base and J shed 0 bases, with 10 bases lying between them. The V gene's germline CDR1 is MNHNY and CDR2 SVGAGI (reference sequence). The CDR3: CASSYLGTVAKNIQYF. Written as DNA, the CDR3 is TGTGCCAGCAGTTACTTGGGGACTGTAGCCAAAAACATTCAGTACTTC.

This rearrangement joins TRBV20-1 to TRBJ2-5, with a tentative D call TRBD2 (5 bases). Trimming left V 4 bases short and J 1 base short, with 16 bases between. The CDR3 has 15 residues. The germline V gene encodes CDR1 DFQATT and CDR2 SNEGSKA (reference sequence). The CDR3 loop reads CSAKRRTGFQETQYF. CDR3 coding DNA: TGCAGTGCTAAACGACGGACGGGGTTCCAAGAGACCCAGTACTTC.